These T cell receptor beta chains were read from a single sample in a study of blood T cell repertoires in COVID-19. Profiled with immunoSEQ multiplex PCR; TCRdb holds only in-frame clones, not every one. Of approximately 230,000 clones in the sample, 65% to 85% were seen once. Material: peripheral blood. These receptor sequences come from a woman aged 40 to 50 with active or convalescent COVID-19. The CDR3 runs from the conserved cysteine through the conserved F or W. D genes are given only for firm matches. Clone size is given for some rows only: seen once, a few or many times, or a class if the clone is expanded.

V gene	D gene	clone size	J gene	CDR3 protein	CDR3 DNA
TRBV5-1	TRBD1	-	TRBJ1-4	CASSLEGQTNEKLFF	TGCGCCAGCAGCTTGGAGGGACAGACTAATGAAAAACTGTTTTTT
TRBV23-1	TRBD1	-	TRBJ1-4	CASMPKGTENEKLFF	TGCGCCAGCATGCCCAAAGGGACAGAGAATGAAAAACTGTTTTTT
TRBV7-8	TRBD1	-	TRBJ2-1	CASSSIQGSYNEQFF	TGTGCCAGCAGCTCAATACAGGGGTCCTACAATGAGCAGTTCTTC
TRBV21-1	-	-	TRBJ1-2	CASRRWAGGSYTF	-
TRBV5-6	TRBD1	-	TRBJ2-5	CASSGRTGSGETQYF	TGTGCCAGCAGCGGCAGGACAGGGAGCGGAGAGACCCAGTACTTC
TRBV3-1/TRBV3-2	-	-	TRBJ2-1	CASSQDRYNEQFF	TGTGCCAGCAGCCAAGACAGGTACAATGAGCAGTTCTTC
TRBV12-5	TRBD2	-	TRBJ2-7	CASGLPSTSGAAYEQYF	TGTGCTAGTGGTTTGCCTTCGACTAGCGGGGCCGCCTACGAGCAGTACTTC
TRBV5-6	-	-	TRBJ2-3	CAPRGSKVRDTQYF	TGTGCCCCTCGCGGGTCAAAGGTAAGAGATACGCAGTATTTT
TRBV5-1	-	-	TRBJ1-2	CASSFGRASQAGGYTF	TGCGCCAGCAGCTTTGGTCGAGCCTCCCAAGCCGGTGGCTACACCTTC
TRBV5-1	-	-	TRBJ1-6	CASSLGGAYNSPLHF	TGCGCCAGCAGCTTGGGGGGCGCCTATAATTCACCCCTCCACTTT
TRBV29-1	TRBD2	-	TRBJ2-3	CSAVRGADTQYF	TGCAGCGCCGTGCGGGGGGCCGATACGCAGTATTTT
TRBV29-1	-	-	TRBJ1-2	CSVWTTGYGYTF	TGCAGCGTTTGGACCACAGGGTATGGCTACACCTTC
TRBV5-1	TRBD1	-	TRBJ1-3	CASSWGTGSSGNTIYF	TGCGCCAGCAGCTGGGGGACAGGTTCCTCTGGAAACACCATATATTTT
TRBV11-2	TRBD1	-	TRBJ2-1	CASSSSGTGYNEQFF	TGTGCCAGCAGCTCCTCCGGGACAGGCTACAATGAGCAGTTCTTC
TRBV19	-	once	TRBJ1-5	CASRKRAGDQPQHF	TGTGCCAGTAGGAAAAGGGCAGGGGATCAGCCCCAGCATTTT
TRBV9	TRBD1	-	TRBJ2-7	CASSAAPGQPAYEQYF	TGTGCCAGCAGCGCGGCACCGGGACAGCCAGCCTACGAGCAGTACTTC
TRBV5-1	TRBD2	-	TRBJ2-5	CASSLGPSGGQETQYF	TGCGCCAGCAGCTTGGGCCCTAGCGGGGGACAAGAGACCCAGTACTTC
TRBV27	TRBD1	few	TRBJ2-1	CASSYRGRDEQFF	TGTGCCAGCAGTTACAGGGGGCGGGATGAGCAGTTCTTC
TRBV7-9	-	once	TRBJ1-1	CASSLAHEAFF	TGTGCCAGCAGCTTAGCCCATGAAGCTTTCTTT
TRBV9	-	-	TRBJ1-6	CASSEDSSYNSPLHF	TGTGCCAGCAGCGAGGACAGCTCCTATAATTCACCCCTCCACTTT
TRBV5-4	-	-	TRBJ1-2	CASSLVGGVYGYTF	TGTGCCAGCAGCTTGGTCGGGGGAGTCTATGGCTACACCTTC
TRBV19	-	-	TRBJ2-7	CASSKQDHSYEQYF	TGTGCCAGTAGTAAACAGGATCATTCCTACGAGCAGTACTTC
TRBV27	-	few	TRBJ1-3	CASSAGRDSGNTIYF	TGTGCCAGCAGTGCCGGCAGGGACTCTGGAAACACCATATATTTT
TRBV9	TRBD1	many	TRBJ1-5	CASSVGGTGNQPQHF	TGTGCCAGCAGCGTAGGGGGGACAGGGAATCAGCCCCAGCATTTT
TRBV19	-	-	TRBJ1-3	CASSIGTSSGNTIYF	TGTGCCAGTAGTATCGGGACATCCTCTGGAAACACCATATATTTT
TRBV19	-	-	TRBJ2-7	CASSIGVRSYEQYF	TGTGCCAGTAGTATAGGGGTCAGGTCCTACGAGCAGTACTTC
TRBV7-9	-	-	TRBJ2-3	CASSLLGDTQYF	TGTGCCAGCAGCCTCCTTGGCGATACGCAGTATTTT
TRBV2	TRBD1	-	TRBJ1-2	CASSEGTGGAGNYGYTF	TGTGCCAGCAGTGAAGGCACAGGGGGCGCTGGGAACTATGGCTACACCTTC
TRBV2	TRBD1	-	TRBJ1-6	CASSNRGGYNSPLHF	TGTGCCAGCAGCAACAGGGGAGGCTATAATTCACCCCTCCACTTT
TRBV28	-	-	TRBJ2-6	CASSFGGMGSGANVLTF	TGTGCCAGCAGTTTCGGGGGTATGGGTTCTGGGGCCAACGTCCTGACTTTC
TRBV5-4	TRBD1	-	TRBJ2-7	CASSRTGGEEQYF	TGTGCCAGCAGCAGAACAGGGGGCGAAGAGCAGTACTTC
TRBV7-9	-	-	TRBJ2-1	CASSLSGNEQFF	TGTGCCAGCAGCTTATCGGGCAATGAGCAGTTCTTC